The sequence of this T cell receptor (beta chain) was determined in a study of siplizumab effects on memory and regulatory T cells. Only in-frame clones appear in the TCRdb table, and some are missing; sequencing was by immunoSEQ multiplex PCR. This table holds some 100,000 clones, around 97% found once. CDR3 length equals 15 residues. V was pared by 3 bases and J by 1 base, with 11 bases between. Germline V CDR1 and CDR2: KGHSH, LQKENI. The sample comprised naive CD4+ T cells sorted from blood. This TCR was recovered from a human donor in good health. J is TRBJ2-3 and V is TRBV18; D gene unclear. The DNA of the CDR3 is TGTGCCAGCTCACCCGGCGACGGCGGCACAGATACGCAGTATTTT. It translates to CASSPGDGGTDTQYF.